The entry below gives a single T cell receptor (beta chain) sequence along with its context. Its target is not known. The time point here: late sampling 161 to 241 days after vaccination in a few convalescent patients. Treatment of the sample: roughly ten-day PBMC culture with coronavirus spike peptide pools or control peptides (ViraFEST assay). Peptide pools at around 10 ug/ml stimulated around 2 million PBMCs per well with about 10 IU/ml IL-2. Cells received half-medium changes with fresh IL-2 medium on days 3 and 7. Cultured CD4+ T cells had their DNA profiled by the Oncomine TCR Beta short-read assay. TCRdb called the PCR reads again in MiXCR, with one record for every CDR3 protein. The sample holds under 30,000 distinct CDR3 sequences, around 42% seen once. The sample belongs to a study of vaccination and CD4 T cells after COVID-19. Turning to the study itself: All convalescent patients were nasal swab PCR positive for SARS-CoV-2; several had mild and one severe disease.

V was cut by 5 bases and J by 2 bases, with 9 bases left in between. Germline V lookup: CDR1 MNHNS, CDR2 SASEGT. CDR3 size: 13 residues. The sequence was collected from a human donor who had recovered from COVID-19. The chain couples TRBV6-1 to TRBJ2-5; tentative D call: TRBD2 (5 bases). The material sequenced was CD4+ T cells from blood, cultured in vitro, taken about 7 months after SARS-CoV-2 vaccination. CDR3 in DNA: TGTGCCAGCAGTCGGACTTTACAAGAGACCCAGTACTTC. This translates into CASSRTLQETQYF.